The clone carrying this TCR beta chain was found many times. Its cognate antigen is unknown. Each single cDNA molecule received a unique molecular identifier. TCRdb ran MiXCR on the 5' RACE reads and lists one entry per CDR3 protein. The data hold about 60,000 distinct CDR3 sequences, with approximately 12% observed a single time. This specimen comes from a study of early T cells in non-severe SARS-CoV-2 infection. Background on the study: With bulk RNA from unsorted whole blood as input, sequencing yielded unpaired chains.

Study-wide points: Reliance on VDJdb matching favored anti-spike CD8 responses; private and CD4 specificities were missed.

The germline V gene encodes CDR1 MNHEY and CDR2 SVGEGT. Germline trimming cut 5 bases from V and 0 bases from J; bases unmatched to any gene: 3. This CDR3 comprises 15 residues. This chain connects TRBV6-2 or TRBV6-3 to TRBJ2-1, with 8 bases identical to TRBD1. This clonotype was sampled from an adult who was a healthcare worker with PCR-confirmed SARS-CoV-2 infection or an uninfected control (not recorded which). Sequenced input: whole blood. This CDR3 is CASSQGTGSYNEQFF. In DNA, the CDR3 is TGTGCCAGCAGTCAGGGGACAGGCTCCTACAATGAGCAGTTCTTC.